The entry below describes one TCR beta chain. Its target is not known. These data originate in a study of T cells in Graves' hyperthyroidism and ophthalmopathy. Whole-study findings and limits: Most thyroid clonotypes with frequency above 0.001 were detected in blood.

The CDR3 length is 16 residues. Per germline, CDR1 LNHDA and CDR2 SQIVND (reference sequence). The V gene lost 5 bases and the J gene lost 4 bases, with 20 bases spanning the gap. Using RNA transcripts as the source, TCR beta CDR3 regions were amplified. Researchers ran a first-round RT-PCR on the TCR CDR3 using the HTBI primer set. Using its own MiXCR run on the multiplex PCR reads, TCRdb lists one record per CDR3 protein. Among hundreds of thousands of distinct CDR3 sequences listed, 11% to 15% were seen once. The receptor's source is a woman younger than 30 with Graves' hyperthyroidism. Sequencing input: blood. This chain connects TRBV19 to TRBJ2-5; D may be TRBD2 (7 bases). The CDR3, as DNA: TGTGCCAGTAGTCTAAGGCGGGGGCCGAGGTTAGAGACCCAGTACTTC. Protein sequence: CASSLRRGPRLETQYF.